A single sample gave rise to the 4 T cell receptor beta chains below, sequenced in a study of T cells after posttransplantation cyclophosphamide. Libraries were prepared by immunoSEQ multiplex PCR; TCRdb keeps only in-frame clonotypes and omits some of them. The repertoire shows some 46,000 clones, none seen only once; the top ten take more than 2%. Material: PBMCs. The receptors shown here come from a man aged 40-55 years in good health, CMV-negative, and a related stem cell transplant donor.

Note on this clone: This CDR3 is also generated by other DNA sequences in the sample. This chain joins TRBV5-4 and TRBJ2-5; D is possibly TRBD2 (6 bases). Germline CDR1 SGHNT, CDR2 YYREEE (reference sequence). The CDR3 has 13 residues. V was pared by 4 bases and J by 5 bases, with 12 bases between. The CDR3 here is CASSPGAGETQYF. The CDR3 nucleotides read TGTGCCAGCAGCCCCGGAGCGGGCGAGACCCAGTACTTC.

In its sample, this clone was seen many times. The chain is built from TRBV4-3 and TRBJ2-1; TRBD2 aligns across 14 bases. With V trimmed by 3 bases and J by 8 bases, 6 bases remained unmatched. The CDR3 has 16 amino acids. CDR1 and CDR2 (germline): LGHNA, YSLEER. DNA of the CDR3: TGCGCCAGCAGCCAGACCGGGACTAGCGGGAGACATGAGCAGTTCTTC. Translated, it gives CASSQTGTSGRHEQFF.

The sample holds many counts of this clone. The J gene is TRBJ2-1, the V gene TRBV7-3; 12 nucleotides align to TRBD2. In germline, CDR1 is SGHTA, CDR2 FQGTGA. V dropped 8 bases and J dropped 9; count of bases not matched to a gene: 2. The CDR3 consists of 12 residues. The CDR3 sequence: CASSSGGGEQFF. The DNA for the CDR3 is TGTGCCAGCTCTAGCGGGGGGGGTGAGCAGTTCTTC.

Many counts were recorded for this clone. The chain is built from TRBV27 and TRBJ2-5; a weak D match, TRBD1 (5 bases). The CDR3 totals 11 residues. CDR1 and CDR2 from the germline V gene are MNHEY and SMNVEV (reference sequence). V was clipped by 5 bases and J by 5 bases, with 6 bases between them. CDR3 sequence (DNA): TGTGCCAGCAGTCACAGGGAGACCCAGTACTTC. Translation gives CASSHRETQYF.